The 20 T cell receptor beta chains given below trace back to one sample, sequenced in a study of glioma-infiltrating T cells. Using RNA template, CDR3s of TCR alpha and beta were amplified with iRepertoire arm-PCR. TCRdb re-derived calls from the multiplex PCR reads in MiXCR, one entry per CDR3 protein. The sample has around 97,000 distinct CDR3 sequences; around 29% are singletons. Input material: glioma tissue, nonneoplastic brain tissue, or PBMCs (not recorded which). The receptors were sampled from a human donor with low-grade glioma or glioblastoma, undergoing nonglioma brain surgery, or in good health (not recorded which).

This clonotype was counted ten times or more. The chain couples TRBV20-1 to TRBJ1-2, with 7 bases aligning to TRBD1. The V gene's germline CDR1 is DFQATT and CDR2 SNEGSKA (reference sequence). The CDR3 extends over 13 amino acids. CDR3 in amino acids: CTILDRSNYGYTF. The DNA of the CDR3 is TGCACCATTTTGGACAGGAGCAACTATGGCTACACCTTC.

This clonotype was observed at least ten times. The chain combines TRBV14 with TRBJ2-5; D unclear. The CDR3 runs to 11 residues. Germline V gene lookup returns CDR1 SGHDN and CDR2 FVKESK. The V gene lost 0 bases and the J gene lost 7 bases, with 3 bases spanning the gap. The CDR3 is CASSQDRTQYF. In nucleotides, the CDR3 is TGTGCCAGCAGCCAAGACCGGACCCAGTACTTC.

This clonotype was seen at least ten times. V and J are TRBV6-4 and TRBJ1-1; 9 bases are shared with TRBD1. Germline V gene data show CDR1 as MRHNA and CDR2 as SNTAGT. The CDR3 has 14 amino acids. Trimming at V came to 5 bases and at J to 1 base, leaving 2 bases not matched to a gene. The CDR3 here is CASSLTGGNTEAFF. The DNA of the CDR3 is TGTGCCAGCAGTCTGACAGGGGGGAACACTGAAGCTTTCTTT.

About this clonotype: The junction and the germline gene differ at one end; a read error may be behind it. V is TRBV7-2 and J is TRBJ2-1; 12 positions agree with TRBD2. The CDR3 consists of 15 residues. Germline values: CDR1 SGHTA, CDR2 FQGNSA. CDR3 protein: CARSLGLAGYNEQFF. The DNA of the CDR3 is TGTGCCAGAAGCTTAGGACTAGCGGGGTACAATGAGCAGTTCTTC.

V gene TRBV2 combines with J gene TRBJ2-1; D gene unclear. Germline-derived CDR1 and CDR2 are SNHLY and FYNNEI. The ends were cut back, 5 bases at V and 10 bases at J, with 12 bases in the middle. The CDR3 totals 12 residues. CDR3 bases: TGTGCCAGCAGTCAGGACGGCTACGAGCAGTTCTTC. Residues: CASSQDGYEQFF.

This clonotype was observed many times. The chain has TRBV7-3 and TRBJ2-7; no clear D. The germline V gene encodes CDR1 SGHTA and CDR2 FQGTGA. The ends were cut back, 0 bases at V and 7 bases at J, with 10 bases in the middle. CDR3 length: 13 amino acids. For the CDR3, the DNA is TGTGCCAGCAGCTTAACTCTGATAGGGGAGCAGTACTTC. It encodes CASSLTLIGEQYF.

J is TRBJ1-6 and V is TRBV20-1; TRBD1 matches 7 bases. J lost 0 bases, V lost 7 bases, and 6 bases had no gene match. This CDR3 spans 15 amino acids. Germline CDR1 DFQATT, CDR2 SNEGSKA (reference sequence). The CDR3 DNA sequence: TGCAGTGTCGACCCAGGGGGCTCCTATAATTCACCCCTCCACTTT. Translating it yields CSVDPGGSYNSPLHF.

This clonotype showed up many times. This chain connects TRBV4-2 to TRBJ2-5; 9 nucleotides match TRBD2. Losses at the gene ends were 4 bases for V and 2 bases for J; bases not matched to a gene: 11. Germline V gives CDR1 LGHNA, CDR2 YNFKEQ. This CDR3 has 17 amino acids. CDR3 bases: TGTGCCAGCAGCCTCACAGAGGGTAGCGGGGGACAAGAGACCCAGTACTTC. Translating gives CASSLTEGSGGQETQYF.

This clonotype appeared many times. CDR3 nucleotides: TGTGCCACCAGTGATTTTAGGGACAGGGTTGGAAATACGCAGTATTTT. Translated, it gives CATSDFRDRVGNTQYF. The V gene is TRBV24-1, the J gene TRBJ2-3; 9 nucleotides line up with TRBD1. Germline CDR1 KGHDR, CDR2 SFDVKD. The V segment lost 1 base and the J segment 7 bases; nucleotides outside the gene matches: 8. The CDR3 runs 16 residues.

The rearrangement links TRBV2 to TRBJ1-1; D gene unclear. V was cut by 4 bases and J by 1 base, with 4 bases left in between. The CDR3 runs to 12 residues. Per germline, CDR1 SNHLY and CDR2 FYNNEI. CDR3 sequence: CASSVRNTEAFF. CDR3 coding DNA: TGTGCCAGCAGTGTTAGGAACACTGAAGCTTTCTTT.

This clonotype was recorded many times. The V gene is TRBV6-1, the J gene TRBJ2-5, with D uncertain. From germline, CDR1 is MNHNS and CDR2 SASEGT. The CDR3 is 12 amino acids. Trimming cost V 6 bases and J 10 bases, with 15 bases left between them. CDR3 coding DNA: TGTGCCAGCAGCGACTCCATGAGAGGCCAGTACTTC. Amino acid sequence: CASSDSMRGQYF.

J is TRBJ1-1 and V is TRBV7-2; D remains ambiguous. In germline, CDR1 is SGHTA, CDR2 FQGNSA. The CDR3 runs 14 residues. V was trimmed by 5 bases and J by 5 bases, leaving 15 bases between them. CDR3 region: CASSESPSVTEAFF. The CDR3 region has the DNA TGTGCCAGCAGCGAATCACCCTCGGTTACTGAAGCTTTCTTT.

The rearrangement joins TRBV7-9 to TRBJ2-3, with 13 bases that match TRBD2. The CDR3 contains 15 residues. From germline, CDR1 is SEHNR and CDR2 FQNEAQ (reference sequence). The junction had 8 bases not matched to a gene; V was cut back by 11 bases and J by 3 bases. CDR3 coding DNA: TGTGCCGGGGGGACTAGCGGGGAACGAACAGATACGCAGTATTTT. Translating gives CAGGTSGERTDTQYF.

This clonotype was counted only a few times. The V call is TRBV5-1, the J call TRBJ1-6, with 11 bases lining up with TRBD1. The CDR3 is 14 amino acids. CDR1 is SGHRS, CDR2 YFSETQ, per germline. Trimming took 5 bases from V and 8 from J; bases not matched to a gene: 3. CDR3 nucleotide sequence: TGCGCCAGCAGACCGGGACAGGGGGATTCACCCCTCCACTTT. Protein: CASRPGQGDSPLHF. The entire variable domain, with the rest obtained from reference TRBV5-1 and TRBJ1-6, is as follows: KAGVTQTPRYLIKTRGQQVTLSCSPISGHRSVSWYQQTPGQGLQFLFEYFSETQRNKGNFPGRFSGRQFSNSRSEMNVSTLELGDSALYLCASRPGQGDSPLHFGNGTRLTVT.

This clonotype was observed a handful of times. The DNA for the CDR3 is TGTGCCAGCAGCTTACGGGGGGCGCGTTCGGCAGATACGCAGTATTTT. It translates to CASSLRGARSADTQYF. The rearrangement links TRBV7-6 to TRBJ2-3; D possibly corresponds to TRBD2 (7 bases). Germline V gene data show CDR1 as SGHVS and CDR2 as FNYEAQ. The CDR3 is made up of 16 amino acids. The V end was cut by 2 bases, the J end by 4 bases, with 16 bases between.

The chain recombines TRBV18 with TRBJ1-5, with a tentative D call TRBD1 (5 bases). V was pared by 2 bases and J by 7 bases, with 18 bases between. The CDR3 has 16 residues. Germline CDR1 reads KGHSH; CDR2 reads LQKENI. CDR3 in amino acids: CASSPSGTSARQPQHF. In nucleotides, the CDR3 is TGTGCCAGCTCACCATCCGGGACCTCCGCACGACAGCCCCAGCATTTT.

The sample holds many counts of this clonotype. The chain recombines TRBV27 with TRBJ1-2; TRBD1 is a possible D gene (6 bases). V was cut by 3 bases and J by 0 bases, with 11 bases left in between. This CDR3 is 15 amino acids long. CDR1 is MNHEY, CDR2 SMNVEV, per germline (reference sequence). CDR3 amino acids: CASSFVTGANYGYTF. The CDR3 DNA follows: TGTGCCAGCAGTTTTGTGACAGGAGCTAACTATGGCTACACCTTC.

This clonotype was found many times. This rearrangement joins TRBV6-1 to TRBJ1-5, with TRBD1 matching 10 bases. This CDR3 has 16 amino acids. The junction had 8 bases not matched to a gene; V was cut back by 6 bases and J by 3 bases. Germline CDR1 reads MNHNS; CDR2 reads SASEGT. In DNA, the CDR3 is TGTGCCAGCAGCTCCGGGGGACAGGGGTACAATCAGCCCCAGCATTTT. It specifies CASSSGGQGYNQPQHF.

This clonotype was counted only a few times. This chain connects TRBV4-1 to TRBJ1-5; D not resolved. The CDR3 runs 15 residues. Looked up from germline, CDR1 is MGHRA and CDR2 is YSYEKL. Trimming took 5 bases from V and 5 from J, leaving 16 bases between them. CDR3 DNA sequence: TGCGCCAGCAGCTTAGACCATAGGAGGGATCAGCCCCAGCATTTT. This codes for CASSLDHRRDQPQHF.

This rearrangement joins TRBV4-2 to TRBJ2-3; 16 bases fit TRBD2. CDR1 and CDR2 from the germline V gene are LGHNA and YNFKEQ. This CDR3 spans 20 amino acids. Trimming removed 4 bases from V and 1 base from J; junction bases left unmatched: 11. CDR3 sequence (DNA): TGTGCCAGCAGCCCTTGGGGGGGACTAGCGGGGGGGCTAGGCACAGATACGCAGTATTTT. It is translated as CASSPWGGLAGGLGTDTQYF.